This record concerns one T cell receptor (beta chain) sequence. The data were obtained in a study of T cells in Graves' hyperthyroidism and ophthalmopathy. From germline, CDR1 is SGHTA and CDR2 FQGNSA. J gave up 7 bases and V 5 bases, and 5 bases lay outside the gene matches. The CDR3 covers 16 residues. Using RNA transcripts as the source, TCR beta CDR3 regions were amplified. RT-PCR in the first round (using the HTBI primer set) targeted the TCR CDR3. TCRdb used MiXCR to reprocess the multiplex PCR reads, holding one entry per CDR3 protein. The sample lists about 360,000 distinct CDR3 sequences, more than 15% occurring once.

V and J are TRBV7-2 and TRBJ2-1; 16 bases line up with TRBD2. This clonotype was obtained from a woman aged 18-29 years with Graves' hyperthyroidism that later progressed to Graves' ophthalmopathy. The sequenced sample consisted of blood. The CDR3 is CASSQGLAGGHNEQFF. CDR3 DNA: TGTGCCAGCAGCCAGGGACTAGCGGGAGGGCATAATGAGCAGTTCTTC.